This T cell receptor beta chain is drawn from a study of blood T cell repertoires in COVID-19. Assay: immunoSEQ multiplex PCR; the TCRdb copy retains only in-frame clones and omits some. The sample lists around 310,000 clones, about 88% occurring once. This receptor was obtained from a woman aged 40-49 years who had recovered from COVID-19. Sequencing was done on a sample of PBMCs or T cells enriched from blood (not recorded which).

The CDR3 sequence: CASSSRLAGGPSDYEQYF. CDR3 coding DNA: TGTGCCAGCAGCTCCCGACTAGCGGGGGGGCCATCGGACTACGAGCAGTACTTC. This chain joins TRBV7-9 and TRBJ2-7; the match to TRBD2 covers 14 bases. CDR1 SEHNR and CDR2 FQNEAQ come from the germline V gene (reference sequence). This CDR3 has 18 residues. V lost 4 bases and J lost 3; bases outside the gene matches: 11.